The clone carrying this T cell receptor (beta chain) was counted a single time. This specimen belongs to a study of shared clonotypes between healthy human individuals. Germline-derived CDR1 and CDR2 are SGHKS and YYEKEE (reference sequence). V lost 5 bases, J lost 2 bases, and 14 bases lay in between. The CDR3 spans 14 residues. Assay used: immunoSEQ multiplex PCR; TCRdb lists only in-frame clones, some missing. The table lists 2 million to 2.5 million clones, 85% to 95% of them singletons. What was sequenced was naive CD4+ T cells from PBMCs. Subset here: CD45RA+ positively selected. This rearrangement joins TRBV5-5 to TRBJ2-7, with D perhaps TRBD1 (5 bases). The clonotype originates from a man between 18 and 29 years old in good health. Some clones in this sample may be carry-over from other donors' samples. CDR3 in DNA: TGTGCCAGCAGGGCCGTCGGACAAGCCTACGAGCAGTACTTC. Encoded protein: CASRAVGQAYEQYF.